The 17 T cell receptor beta chains reported below all come from one sample, sequenced in a study of shared clonotypes between healthy human individuals. The assay was immunoSEQ multiplex PCR, and TCRdb's table has in-frame clones only and misses some. The repertoire has 2 million to 2.5 million clones, approximately 93% of them found once; the top ten carry about 0.37%. Material for sequencing was naive CD4+ T cells from PBMCs. Sample subset: CD45RA+ positively selected. The receptor source for this set is a young man in good health. Some clones in this sample may be carry-over from other donors' samples.

V gene TRBV15 combines with J gene TRBJ2-2, with D uncertain. Trimming removed 0 bases at V and 4 bases at J, with 3 bases between. The V gene's germline CDR1 is LNHNV and CDR2 YYDKDF (reference sequence). The CDR3 totals 13 residues. CDR3 in amino acids: CATSREPTGELFF. In nucleotides, the CDR3 is TGTGCCACCAGCAGAGAGCCCACCGGGGAGCTGTTTTTT.

The rearrangement links TRBV9 to TRBJ2-1; D call uncertain. V gave up 0 bases and J gave up 3 bases, with 10 bases separating them. The CDR3 sequence is 15 residues long. CDR1 SGDLS and CDR2 YYNGEE come from the germline V gene. The CDR3 spells CASSVGRVGYNEQFF. CDR3 DNA sequence: TGTGCCAGCAGCGTAGGTCGCGTCGGCTACAATGAGCAGTTCTTC.

This chain uses TRBV14 with TRBJ1-1; no clear D gene. CDR1 and CDR2 from the germline V gene are SGHDN and FVKESK. CDR3 size: 15 residues. Trimming took off 1 base at V and 6 bases at J, with 15 bases between the two ends. The CDR3 nucleotides read TGTGCCAGCAGCCAAGGGAGGCGTAGAAATGCTGAAGCTTTCTTT. Translation gives CASSQGRRRNAEAFF.

The chain links TRBV15 to TRBJ1-1; D might be TRBD1 (5 bases). The CDR3 loop spans 16 amino acids. The germline gives CDR1 LNHNV, CDR2 YYDKDF (reference sequence). Trimming pared 4 bases from V and 4 bases from J, leaving 19 bases between. CDR3 nucleotides: TGTGCCACCAGCAAACCTCCGGGACCCCCTAGCACTGAAGCTTTCTTT. Translated, it gives CATSKPPGPPSTEAFF.

The chain has TRBV5-5 and TRBJ1-4; D is ambiguous. The V end was cut by 2 bases, the J end by 5 bases, with 10 bases between. Looked up from germline, CDR1 is SGHKS and CDR2 is YYEKEE (reference sequence). CDR3 length equals 14 residues. The CDR3 DNA sequence: TGTGCCAGCAGCTTCGGGGTACACAATGAAAAACTGTTTTTT. It translates to CASSFGVHNEKLFF.

This chain uses TRBV10-3 with TRBJ2-3, with 9 bases aligning to TRBD2. This CDR3 is 17 amino acids long. The germline gives CDR1 ENHRY, CDR2 SYGVKD. J was trimmed by 3 bases and V by 3 bases; bases with no gene match: 10. The CDR3 here is CAISDRKSGRRTDTQYF. In DNA form, the CDR3 reads TGTGCCATCAGTGACCGAAAGAGCGGGAGGAGAACAGATACGCAGTATTTT.

The rearrangement links TRBV28 to TRBJ2-1, with a tentative D call TRBD1 (6 bases). Germline V gives CDR1 MDHEN, CDR2 SYDVKM. Trimming removed 2 bases from V and 4 bases from J, with 15 bases in between. CDR3 length: 16 amino acids. The CDR3 region is CASSLPGVLGYNEQFF. CDR3 nucleotide sequence: TGTGCCAGCAGTTTACCAGGGGTCCTAGGATACAATGAGCAGTTCTTC.

This chain joins TRBV6-5 and TRBJ1-1, with 9 bases identical to TRBD1. V was clipped by 5 bases and J by 0 bases; unmatched bases: 4. The germline gives CDR1 MNHEY, CDR2 SVGAGI. The CDR3 runs to 15 residues. The CDR3 DNA is TGTGCCAGCAGTGGGACAGGGAAGATGAACACTGAAGCTTTCTTT. Protein: CASSGTGKMNTEAFF.

This clone came up once. The germline gene is not matched at one end of the junction; a read error may be the cause. The chain carries TRBV30 and TRBJ1-1; D not resolved. Per germline, CDR1 GTSNPN and CDR2 SVGIG (reference sequence). The CDR3 consists of 12 residues. The CDR3 spells CAWMQNLPLPIF. CDR3 in DNA: TGTGCCTGGATGCAGAACCTCCCTTTACCGATCTTT.

The CDR3 here is CAISQQGDNQPQHF. CDR3 bases: TGTGCCATCAGTCAACAGGGAGACAATCAGCCCCAGCATTTT. The V gene is TRBV10-3, the J gene TRBJ1-5, with D possibly TRBD1 on 6 matching bases. This CDR3 spans 14 amino acids. Trimming took off 5 bases at V and 3 bases at J, with 11 bases between the two ends. Germline CDR1 and CDR2: ENHRY and SYGVKD.

This chain links TRBV9 with TRBJ1-2; TRBD1 is a possible D gene (6 bases). Deletions cut 4 bases from V and 4 bases from J, with 14 bases between. CDR1 SGDLS and CDR2 YYNGEE come from the germline V gene. CDR3 length: 14 amino acids. In nucleotides, the CDR3 is TGTGCCAGCAGCAAGCCAGGGGTCCCCTATGGCTACACCTTC. The encoded protein is CASSKPGVPYGYTF. The whole variable domain, filled in from reference TRBV9 and TRBJ1-2, reads DSGVTQTPKHLITATGQRVTLRCSPRSGDLSVYWYQQSLDQGLQFLIQYYNGEERAKGNILERFSAQQFPDLHSELNLSSLELGDSALYFCASSKPGVPYGYTFGSGTRLTVV.

In the case of this clone: The same CDR3 can be traced to other DNA sequences in this sample. This rearrangement joins TRBV7-2 to TRBJ2-7; 13 bases fit TRBD2. CDR3 length: 15 residues. V lost 4 bases to trimming and J lost 4 bases; unmatched junction nucleotides: 4. Germline V gene sequence: CDR1 SGHTA, CDR2 FQGNSA. The CDR3 spells CASSSLAGGPYEQYF. As DNA, the CDR3 is TGTGCCAGCAGCTCACTAGCGGGAGGGCCATACGAGCAGTACTTC.

As to this clone: The sample has other DNA sequences that encode this CDR3 too. The genes are TRBV5-1 and TRBJ2-7; the match to TRBD2 covers 10 bases. J lost 0 bases, V lost 5 bases, and 2 bases had no gene match. Germline V gene data show CDR1 as SGHRS and CDR2 as YFSETQ. The CDR3 consists of 14 residues. The CDR3 protein is CASRGTSASYEQYF. The CDR3 DNA reads as TGCGCCAGCAGAGGGACTAGCGCCTCCTACGAGCAGTACTTC.

This clone has a single count. The chain joins TRBV27 to TRBJ2-1, with D possibly matching TRBD1 (6 bases). Germline CDR1 reads MNHEY; CDR2 reads SMNVEV (reference sequence). Trimming pared 6 bases from V and 7 bases from J, leaving 19 bases between. The CDR3 totals 15 residues. CDR3 nucleotide sequence: TGTGCCAGCAGACTCAACAGGGCGAGGTGGAATGAGCAGTTCTTC. Translation: CASRLNRARWNEQFF.

CDR3 sequence: CASSSQGLETQYF. DNA for the CDR3: TGTGCCAGCAGCTCCCAGGGTTTAGAGACCCAGTACTTC. The chain joins TRBV5-8 to TRBJ2-5, with D possibly matching TRBD1 (5 bases). The V and J ends lost 3 bases and 4 bases respectively, with 10 bases between them. The CDR3 is made up of 13 amino acids. In germline, CDR1 is SGHTS, CDR2 YDEGEE. The full variable domain, with the rest looked up from reference TRBV5-8 and TRBJ2-5, is EAGVTQSPTHLIKTRGQQATLRCSPISGHTSVYWYQQALGLGLQFLLWYDEGEERNRGNFPPRFSGRQFPNYSSELNVNALELEDSALYLCASSSQGLETQYFGPGTRLLVL.

The CDR3 reads CASRLTAGGTEAFF. The DNA for the CDR3 is TGCGCCAGCAGACTGACAGCAGGGGGAACTGAAGCTTTCTTT. The J gene is TRBJ1-1, the V gene TRBV5-1, with 7 bases aligning to TRBD1. The CDR3 extends over 14 amino acids. Germline V lookup: CDR1 SGHRS, CDR2 YFSETQ. The V segment lost 5 bases and the J segment 5 bases; nucleotides outside the gene matches: 9.

The chain couples TRBV7-9 to TRBJ2-3, with 8 bases matching TRBD2. This CDR3 comprises 16 residues. Germline-derived CDR1 and CDR2 are SEHNR and FQNEAQ (reference sequence). J lost 1 base, V lost 1 base, and 4 bases had no gene match. CDR3 DNA: TGTGCCAGCAGCTTAGATCCGGGAGGGGGCACAGATACGCAGTATTTT. Translation gives CASSLDPGGGTDTQYF. Full variable domain (rest looked up from reference TRBV7-9 and TRBJ2-3): DTGVSQNPRHKITKRGQNVTFRCDPISEHNRLYWYRQTLGQGPEFLTYFQNEAQLEKSRLLSDRFSAERPKGSFSTLEIQRTEQGDSAMYLCASSLDPGGGTDTQYFGPGTRLTVL.